Following are 17 T cell receptor beta chains from one sample sequenced in a study of blood T cell repertoires in COVID-19. Produced via immunoSEQ multiplex PCR; TCRdb's table is partial and in-frame only. The profile shows under 150,000 clones, more than 65% of them singletons. Sequenced sample: peripheral blood. These receptors were obtained from an older woman with acute or convalescent COVID-19.

The J gene is TRBJ2-3, the V gene TRBV5-8, with 10 bases identical to TRBD2. V lost 1 base to trimming and J lost 2 bases; unmatched junction nucleotides: 1. The CDR3 has 15 amino acids. Germline CDR1 is SGHTS and CDR2 is YDEGEE. The CDR3 DNA follows: TGTGCCAGCAGCTTGCTAGCGGGAGTCACAGATACGCAGTATTTT. It yields the protein CASSLLAGVTDTQYF.

The rearrangement links TRBV7-9 to TRBJ1-1, with 7 bases fitting TRBD1. In germline, CDR1 is SEHNR, CDR2 FQNEAQ (reference sequence). The CDR3 totals 14 residues. The trim removed 5 bases at V and 7 bases at J, leaving 10 bases unmatched. CDR3 protein: CASSAKAQGGEAFF. For the CDR3, the DNA is TGTGCCAGCAGCGCGAAGGCCCAGGGGGGTGAAGCTTTCTTT. The full variable domain, with the rest looked up from reference TRBV7-9 and TRBJ1-1, is DTGVSQNPRHKITKRGQNVTFRCDPISEHNRLYWYRQTLGQGPEFLTYFQNEAQLEKSRLLSDRFSAERPKGSFSTLEIQRTEQGDSAMYLCASSAKAQGGEAFFGQGTRLTVV.

V is TRBV28 and J is TRBJ1-6; no clear D. Trimming stripped 6 bases from V and 4 bases from J, with 16 bases between. In germline, CDR1 is MDHEN, CDR2 SYDVKM. The CDR3 extends over 16 amino acids. CDR3 sequence: CASRPKLQRYNSPLHF. The CDR3, as DNA: TGTGCCAGCAGACCCAAGCTACAGCGGTATAATTCACCCCTCCACTTT. Based on the CDR3 plus reference TRBV28 and TRBJ1-6, the full variable domain is DVKVTQSSRYLVKRTGEKVFLECVQDMDHENMFWYRQDPGLGLRLIYFSYDVKMKEKGDIPEGYSVSREKKERFSLILESASTNQTSMYLCASRPKLQRYNSPLHFGNGTRLTVT.

In nucleotides, the CDR3 is TGTGCCACCAGTGATTCGGGATTGACAGATACGCAGTATTTT. Protein sequence: CATSDSGLTDTQYF. The chain recombines TRBV24-1 with TRBJ2-3; the D gene is possibly TRBD2 (5 bases). The CDR3 is made up of 14 amino acids. Looked up from germline, CDR1 is KGHDR and CDR2 is SFDVKD. With 2 bases removed from V and 3 bases from J, the gap between germline ends came to 8 bases.

The gene calls are TRBV5-8 and TRBJ1-2; no definite D call. The CDR3 has 15 amino acids. Germline values: CDR1 SGHTS, CDR2 YDEGEE. V lost 0 bases to trimming and J lost 2 bases, with 11 bases between them. The CDR3 loop is CASSLEAGTNYGYTF. The CDR3, as DNA: TGTGCCAGCAGCTTGGAGGCAGGAACGAACTATGGCTACACCTTC.

The chain recombines TRBV5-1 with TRBJ2-5, with 8 bases aligning to TRBD1. Trimming removed 3 bases from V and 3 bases from J; junction bases left unmatched: 4. The length of the CDR3 is 14 residues. Germline V gene lookup returns CDR1 SGHRS and CDR2 YFSETQ. The CDR3 DNA sequence: TGCGCCAGCAGCTCGGACAGGGTAGAAGAGACCCAGTACTTC. Its protein product is CASSSDRVEETQYF.

The V call is TRBV28, the J call TRBJ2-4, with D maybe TRBD1 (6 bases). V was clipped by 7 bases and J by 1 base, with 26 bases between them. The CDR3 is 19 amino acids. Germline V CDR1 and CDR2: MDHEN, SYDVKM. The CDR3 DNA reads as TGTGCCAGCAATACCTTCCGGGACACTCGACGGAGGGCCAAAAACATTCAGTACTTC. This sequence encodes CASNTFRDTRRRAKNIQYF.

The CDR3 sequence: CASSVTGDRGELFF. The CDR3 DNA sequence: TGTGCCAGCAGCGTGACAGGGGACCGCGGGGAGCTGTTTTTT. The rearrangement joins TRBV7-9 to TRBJ2-2; 8 nucleotides align to TRBD1. Losses at the gene ends were 5 bases for V and 7 bases for J; bases not matched to a gene: 6. Germline assignment: CDR1 SEHNR and CDR2 FQNEAQ (reference sequence). The CDR3 is 14 amino acids.

V gene TRBV5-1 combines with J gene TRBJ2-3; D is perhaps TRBD2 (6 bases). Trimming removed 0 bases at V and 5 bases at J, with 19 bases between. The CDR3 is 17 residues long. The germline gives CDR1 SGHRS, CDR2 YFSETQ. In nucleotides, the CDR3 is TGCGCCAGCAGCTTGGACAAATTCGGGGGAGCTATAGATACGCAGTATTTT. Protein sequence: CASSLDKFGGAIDTQYF.

V and J are TRBV7-6 and TRBJ1-1, with D perhaps TRBD1 (5 bases). V lost 1 base, J lost 5 bases, and 14 bases lay in between. Germline V gene sequence: CDR1 SGHVS, CDR2 FNYEAQ. The CDR3 is 15 amino acids. The CDR3 DNA follows: TGTGCCAGCAGCTTAGTTCTGGGGGGTGGGACTGAAGCTTTCTTT. This sequence encodes CASSLVLGGGTEAFF.

The table lists this clone with a few counts. The chain recombines TRBV4-1 with TRBJ1-5, with a weak D call TRBD1 (6 bases). The germline V gene has CDR1 MGHRA and CDR2 YSYEKL. V was cut by 1 base and J by 5 bases, with 6 bases left in between. This CDR3 spans 13 amino acids. The DNA of the CDR3 is TGCGCCAGCAGCCAAGGGACAGATCAGCCCCAGCATTTT. Translation gives CASSQGTDQPQHF.

The chain links TRBV12-3 or TRBV12-4 to TRBJ2-3, with 10 bases fitting TRBD2. Germline trimming cut 3 bases from V and 6 bases from J; bases unmatched to any gene: 0. The CDR3 sequence is 13 residues long. CDR3 residues: CASSFSGRDTQYF. CDR3 in DNA: TGTGCCAGCAGTTTTAGCGGGAGGGATACGCAGTATTTT.

This chain links TRBV27 with TRBJ2-1; TRBD1 agrees at 9 bases. The CDR3 covers 15 residues. The germline gives CDR1 MNHEY, CDR2 SMNVEV (reference sequence). Trimming took 7 bases from V and 8 from J; bases not matched to a gene: 12. CDR3 loop: CASTPGQGGGYEQFF. The CDR3 bases are TGTGCCAGCACCCCGGGACAGGGAGGCGGCTATGAGCAGTTCTTC.

The chain has TRBV7-9 and TRBJ1-1; D not certain. Germline assignment: CDR1 SEHNR and CDR2 FQNEAQ (reference sequence). This CDR3 has 13 residues. V dropped 10 bases and J dropped 1 base, with 13 bases sitting between them. The CDR3 loop reads CANDRHTNTEAFF. CDR3 nucleotides: TGTGCCAACGACCGACACACGAACACTGAAGCTTTCTTT. The variable domain in full, completed from reference TRBV7-9 and TRBJ1-1, reads DTGVSQNPRHKITKRGQNVTFRCDPISEHNRLYWYRQTLGQGPEFLTYFQNEAQLEKSRLLSDRFSAERPKGSFSTLEIQRTEQGDSAMYLCANDRHTNTEAFFGQGTRLTVV.

This chain connects TRBV11-2 to TRBJ2-7, with 9 bases that match TRBD1. The CDR3 totals 13 residues. The germline V gene encodes CDR1 SGHAT and CDR2 FQNNGV. The ends lost 5 bases at V and 4 bases at J; junction bases unmatched: 3. CDR3 DNA sequence: TGTGCCAGCAGCCAGGGACAGGGTTACGAGCAGTACTTC. Its protein is CASSQGQGYEQYF.

This clone was observed a handful of times. V usage is TRBV3-1 (or the pseudogene TRBV3-2) and J usage is TRBJ2-7; TRBD1 might be the D (5 bases). The CDR3 length is 15 residues. The germline V and J ends were trimmed by 4 bases and 6 bases, with 19 bases remaining between them. The germline gives CDR1 LGHDT, CDR2 YNNKEL (reference sequence). The CDR3 loop reads CASSPWTLQPGEQYF. The CDR3, as DNA: TGTGCCAGCAGCCCTTGGACACTCCAACCCGGCGAGCAGTACTTC.

The chain uses TRBV6-2 or TRBV6-3 and TRBJ2-7; 8 positions match TRBD2. V shed 3 bases, J shed 0 bases, and the junction held 7 bases outside the gene matches. The CDR3 is 16 amino acids. Germline values: CDR1 MNHEY, CDR2 SVGEGT. The CDR3 reads CASSYSEREYSYEQYF. CDR3 sequence (DNA): TGTGCCAGCAGTTATAGCGAGCGGGAGTACTCCTACGAGCAGTACTTC.